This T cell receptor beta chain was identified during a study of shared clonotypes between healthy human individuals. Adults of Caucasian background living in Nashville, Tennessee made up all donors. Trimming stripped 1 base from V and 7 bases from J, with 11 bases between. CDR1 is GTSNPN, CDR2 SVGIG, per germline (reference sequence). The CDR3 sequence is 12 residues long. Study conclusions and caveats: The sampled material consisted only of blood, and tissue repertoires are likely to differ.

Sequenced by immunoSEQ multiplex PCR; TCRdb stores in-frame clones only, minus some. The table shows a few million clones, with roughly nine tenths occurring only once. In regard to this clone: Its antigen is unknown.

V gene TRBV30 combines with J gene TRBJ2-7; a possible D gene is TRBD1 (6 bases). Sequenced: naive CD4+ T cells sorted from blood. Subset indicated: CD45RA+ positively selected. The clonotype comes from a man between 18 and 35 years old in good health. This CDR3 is CAWSAQGGEQYF. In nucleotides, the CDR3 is TGTGCCTGGAGTGCACAGGGTGGAGAGCAGTACTTC.